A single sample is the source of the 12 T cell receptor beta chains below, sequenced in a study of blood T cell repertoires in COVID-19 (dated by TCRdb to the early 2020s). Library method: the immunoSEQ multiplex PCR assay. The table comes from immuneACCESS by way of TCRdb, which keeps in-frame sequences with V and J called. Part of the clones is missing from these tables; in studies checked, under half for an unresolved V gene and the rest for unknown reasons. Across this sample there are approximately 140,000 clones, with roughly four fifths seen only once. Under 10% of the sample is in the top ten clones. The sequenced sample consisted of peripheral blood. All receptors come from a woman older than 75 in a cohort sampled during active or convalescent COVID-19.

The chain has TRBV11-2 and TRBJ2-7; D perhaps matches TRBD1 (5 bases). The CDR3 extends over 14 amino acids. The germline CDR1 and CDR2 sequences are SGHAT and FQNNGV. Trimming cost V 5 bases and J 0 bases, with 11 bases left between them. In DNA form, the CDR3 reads TGTGCCAGCAGCAGACAGAGGAGCTCCTACGAGCAGTACGTC. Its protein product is CASSRQRSSYEQYV.

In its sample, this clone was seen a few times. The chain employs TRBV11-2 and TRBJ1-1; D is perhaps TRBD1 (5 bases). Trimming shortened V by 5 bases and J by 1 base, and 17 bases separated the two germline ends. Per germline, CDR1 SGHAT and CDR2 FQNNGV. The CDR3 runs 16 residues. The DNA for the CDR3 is TGTGCCAGCAGCCTCCATTCGTCTAGGGGGAACACTGAAGCTTTCTTT. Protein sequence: CASSLHSSRGNTEAFF.

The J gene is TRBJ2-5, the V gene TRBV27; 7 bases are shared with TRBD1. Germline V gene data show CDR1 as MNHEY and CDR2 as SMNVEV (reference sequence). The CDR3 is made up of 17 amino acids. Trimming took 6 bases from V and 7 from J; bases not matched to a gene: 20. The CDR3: CASRTHPPRQGGLTQYF. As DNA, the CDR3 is TGTGCCAGCAGAACACACCCCCCGAGACAGGGTGGTTTGACCCAGTACTTC.

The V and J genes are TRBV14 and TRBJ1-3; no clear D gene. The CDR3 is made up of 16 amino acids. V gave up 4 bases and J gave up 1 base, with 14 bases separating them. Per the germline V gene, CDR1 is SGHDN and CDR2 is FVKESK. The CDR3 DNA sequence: TGTGCCAGCAGCCCCAAACCCGGCGGTTCTGGAAACACCATATATTTT. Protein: CASSPKPGGSGNTIYF.

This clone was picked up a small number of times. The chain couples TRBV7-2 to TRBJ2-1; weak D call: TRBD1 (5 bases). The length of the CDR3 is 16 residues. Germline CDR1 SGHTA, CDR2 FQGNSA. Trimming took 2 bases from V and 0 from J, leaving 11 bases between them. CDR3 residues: CASSLIRAYSYNEQFF. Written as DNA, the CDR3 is TGTGCCAGCAGCTTAATCAGGGCCTACTCCTACAATGAGCAGTTCTTC.

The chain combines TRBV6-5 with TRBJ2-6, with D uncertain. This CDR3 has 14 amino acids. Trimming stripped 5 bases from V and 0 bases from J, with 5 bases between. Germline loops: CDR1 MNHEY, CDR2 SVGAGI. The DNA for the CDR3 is TGTGCCAGCAGTATTCTCTCTGGGGCCAACGTCCTGACTTTC. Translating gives CASSILSGANVLTF.

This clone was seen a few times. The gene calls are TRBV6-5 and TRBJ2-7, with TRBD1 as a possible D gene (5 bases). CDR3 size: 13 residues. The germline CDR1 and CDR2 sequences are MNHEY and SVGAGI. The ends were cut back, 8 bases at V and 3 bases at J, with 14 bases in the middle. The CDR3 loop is CASQPTGYYEQYV. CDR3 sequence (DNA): TGTGCCAGCCAACCCACAGGTTACTACGAGCAGTACGTC.

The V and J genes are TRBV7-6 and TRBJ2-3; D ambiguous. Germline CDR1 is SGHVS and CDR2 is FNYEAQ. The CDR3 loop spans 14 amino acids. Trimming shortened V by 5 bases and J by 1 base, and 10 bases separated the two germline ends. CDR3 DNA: TGTGCCAGCAGCCCCCACGAGGGCACAGATACGCAGTATTTT. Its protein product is CASSPHEGTDTQYF.

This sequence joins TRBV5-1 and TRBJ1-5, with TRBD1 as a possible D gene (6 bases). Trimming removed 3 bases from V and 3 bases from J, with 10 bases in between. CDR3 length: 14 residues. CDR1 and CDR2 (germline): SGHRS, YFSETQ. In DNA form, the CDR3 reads TGCGCCAGCAGCTCTGGACAGCCCAATCAGCCCCAGCATTTT. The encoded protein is CASSSGQPNQPQHF.

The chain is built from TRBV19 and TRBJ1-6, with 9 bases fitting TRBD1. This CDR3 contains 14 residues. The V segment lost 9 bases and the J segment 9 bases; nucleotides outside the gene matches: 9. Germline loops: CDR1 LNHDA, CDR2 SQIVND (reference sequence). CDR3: CASSSTGGISPLHF. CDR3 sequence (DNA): TGTGCCAGCAGCTCGACAGGGGGTATTTCACCCCTCCACTTT.

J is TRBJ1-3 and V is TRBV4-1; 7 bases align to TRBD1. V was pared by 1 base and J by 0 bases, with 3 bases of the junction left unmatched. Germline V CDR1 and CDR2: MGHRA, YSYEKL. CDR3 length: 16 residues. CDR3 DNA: TGCGCCAGCAGCCAAGGGACAGGTAACTCTGGAAACACCATATATTTT. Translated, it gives CASSQGTGNSGNTIYF.

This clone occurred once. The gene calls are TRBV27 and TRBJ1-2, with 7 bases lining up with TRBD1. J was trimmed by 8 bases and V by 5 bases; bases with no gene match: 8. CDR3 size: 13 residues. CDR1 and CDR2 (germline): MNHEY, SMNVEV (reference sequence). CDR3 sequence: CASSPDRVDGYTF. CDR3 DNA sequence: TGTGCCAGCAGTCCTGACAGGGTCGACGGCTACACCTTC.